The source of this T cell receptor beta chain is a study of beta chain features in type 1 diabetes. Sorting with CD45RO/CCR7/CD25/CD127/CD95/CD27 yielded naive, central memory, regulatory and stem-like memory CD4+ cells. This clone has just a few counts. Reverse transcription of all isolated RNA meant that expressed TCRB transcripts were sequenced. TCRdb's copy holds only in-frame clones and misses some; the assay was immunoSEQ multiplex PCR. The repertoire consists of 430,000 or so clones, with more than 9.5% occurring once and the leading ten covering around 0.05%. The sequenced sample was naive CD4+ T cells from blood. The TCR comes from a woman younger than 35 in good health.

CDR3 residues: CASSVVGRRTDTQYF. In DNA form, the CDR3 reads TGTGCCAGCAGCGTAGTCGGGAGGCGGACAGATACGCAGTATTTT. The chain joins TRBV9 to TRBJ2-3; 7 bases align to TRBD2. CDR3 length equals 15 residues. Unmatched junction bases numbered 4, after V lost 0 bases and J lost 3 bases. Germline values: CDR1 SGDLS, CDR2 YYNGEE. The whole variable domain, filled in from reference TRBV9 and TRBJ2-3, reads DSGVTQTPKHLITATGQRVTLRCSPRSGDLSVYWYQQSLDQGLQFLIQYYNGEERAKGNILERFSAQQFPDLHSELNLSSLELGDSALYFCASSVVGRRTDTQYFGPGTRLTVL.